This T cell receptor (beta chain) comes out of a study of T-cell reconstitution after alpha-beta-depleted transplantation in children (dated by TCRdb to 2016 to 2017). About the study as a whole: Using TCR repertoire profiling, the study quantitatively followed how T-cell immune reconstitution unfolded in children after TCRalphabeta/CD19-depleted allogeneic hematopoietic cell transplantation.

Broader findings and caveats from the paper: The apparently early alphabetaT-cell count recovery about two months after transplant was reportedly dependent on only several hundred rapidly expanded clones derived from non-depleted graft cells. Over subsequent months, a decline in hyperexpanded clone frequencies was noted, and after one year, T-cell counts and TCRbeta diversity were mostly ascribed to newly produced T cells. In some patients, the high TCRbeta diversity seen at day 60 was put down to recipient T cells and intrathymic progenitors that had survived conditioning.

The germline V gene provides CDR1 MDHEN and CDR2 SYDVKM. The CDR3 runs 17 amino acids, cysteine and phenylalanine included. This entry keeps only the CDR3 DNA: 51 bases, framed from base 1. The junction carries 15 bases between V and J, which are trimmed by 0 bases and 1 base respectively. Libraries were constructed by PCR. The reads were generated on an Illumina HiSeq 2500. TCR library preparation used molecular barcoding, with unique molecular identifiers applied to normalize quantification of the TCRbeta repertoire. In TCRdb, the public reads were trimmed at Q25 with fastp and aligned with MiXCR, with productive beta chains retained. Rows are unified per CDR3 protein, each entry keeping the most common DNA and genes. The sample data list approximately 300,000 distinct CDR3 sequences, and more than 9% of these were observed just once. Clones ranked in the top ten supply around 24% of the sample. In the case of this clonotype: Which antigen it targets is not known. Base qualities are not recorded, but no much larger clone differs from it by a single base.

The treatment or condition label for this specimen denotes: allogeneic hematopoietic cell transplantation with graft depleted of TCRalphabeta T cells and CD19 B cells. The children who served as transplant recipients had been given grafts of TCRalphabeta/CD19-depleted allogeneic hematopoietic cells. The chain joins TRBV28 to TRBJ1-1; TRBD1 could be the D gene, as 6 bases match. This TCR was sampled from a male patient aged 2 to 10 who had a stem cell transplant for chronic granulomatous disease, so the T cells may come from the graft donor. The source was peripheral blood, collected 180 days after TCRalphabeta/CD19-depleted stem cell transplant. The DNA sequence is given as TGTGCCAGCAGTTTATGGCGAGTGGGACAACCGAACACTGAAGCTTTCTTT. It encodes CASSLWRVGQPNTEAFF.